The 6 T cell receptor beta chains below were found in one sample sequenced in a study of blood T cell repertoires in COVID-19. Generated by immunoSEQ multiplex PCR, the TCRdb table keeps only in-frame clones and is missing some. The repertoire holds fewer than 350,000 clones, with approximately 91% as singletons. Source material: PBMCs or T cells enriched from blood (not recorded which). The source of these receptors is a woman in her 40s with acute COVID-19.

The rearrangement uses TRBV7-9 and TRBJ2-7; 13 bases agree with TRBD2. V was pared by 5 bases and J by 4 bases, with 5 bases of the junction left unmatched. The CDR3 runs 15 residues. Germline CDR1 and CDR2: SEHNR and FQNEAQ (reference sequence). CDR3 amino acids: CASSVTSGGIYEQYF. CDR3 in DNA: TGTGCCAGCAGCGTGACTAGCGGGGGGATATACGAGCAGTACTTC.

The CDR3 sequence: CASSLTRGNTEAFF. Here the CDR3 DNA reads TGCGCCAGCAGCCTGACGCGAGGGAACACTGAAGCTTTCTTT. The chain links TRBV4-1 to TRBJ1-1; D not certain. Looked up from germline, CDR1 is MGHRA and CDR2 is YSYEKL. V lost 4 bases, J lost 1 base, and 10 bases lay in between. The CDR3 runs to 14 residues.

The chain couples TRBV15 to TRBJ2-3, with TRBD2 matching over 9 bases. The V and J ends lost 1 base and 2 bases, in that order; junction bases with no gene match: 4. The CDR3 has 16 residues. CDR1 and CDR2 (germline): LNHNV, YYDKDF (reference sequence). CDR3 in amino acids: CATSRVRGGDTDTQYF. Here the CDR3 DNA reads TGTGCCACCAGCAGAGTGCGGGGGGGGGACACAGATACGCAGTATTTT.

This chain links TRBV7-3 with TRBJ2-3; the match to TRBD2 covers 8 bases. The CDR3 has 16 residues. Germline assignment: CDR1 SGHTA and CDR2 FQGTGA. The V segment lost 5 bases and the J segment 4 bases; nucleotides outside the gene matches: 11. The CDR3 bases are TGTGCCAGCAGCCCACACAGCGGGAGTTGGGCAGATACGCAGTATTTT. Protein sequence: CASSPHSGSWADTQYF.

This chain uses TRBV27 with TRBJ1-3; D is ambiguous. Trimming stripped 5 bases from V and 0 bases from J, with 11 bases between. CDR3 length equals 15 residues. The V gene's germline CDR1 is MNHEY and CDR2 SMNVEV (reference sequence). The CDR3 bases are TGTGCCAGCAGTGCGTTCCCTAACTCTGGAAACACCATATATTTT. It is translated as CASSAFPNSGNTIYF.

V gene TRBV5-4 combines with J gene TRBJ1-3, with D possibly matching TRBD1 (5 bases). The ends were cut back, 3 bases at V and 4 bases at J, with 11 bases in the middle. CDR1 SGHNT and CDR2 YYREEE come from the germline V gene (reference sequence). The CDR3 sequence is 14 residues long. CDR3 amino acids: CASSWWGDGNTIYF. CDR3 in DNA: TGTGCCAGCAGCTGGTGGGGGGACGGAAACACCATATATTTT.